This T cell receptor (beta chain) was sequenced for a study of naive and memory T cell subsets (dated by TCRdb to 2016 to 2017). About the full investigation: According to the figure summarizing the samples, there were 10 blood donors, 7 tuberculin skin test biopsies and 3 saline control biopsies. PCR2 was typically a SYBR Green qPCR stopped at a set threshold; low-input samples could instead use end-point PCR (roughly 6 cycles). Skin biopsies were taken from tuberculin skin test sites or from saline-injected control sites and were processed for RNA extraction as described before. The paper as a whole reports these results and caveats: The paper did not give details on skin biopsy collection and RNA processing but referred to earlier studies for those details. TCR sequences were reportedly recovered from both types of skin biopsy, with far more TCRs being found at tuberculin skin test sites. The RNA-based method was acknowledged to be potentially sensitive to changes in TCR transcripts with T cell activation and differentiation. Higher TCR numbers at tuberculin skin test sites were interpreted as T cell infiltration of a delayed type IV hypersensitivity reaction.

This clonotype has ten or more counts. Which antigen it targets is not known. Within one base of it there is no much larger clone, and no base qualities were kept. V sheds 8 bases and J sheds 1 base, leaving 14 bases between their ends. Its CDR3 holds 14 amino acids, cysteine through phenylalanine. Only CDR3 DNA is held: 42 bases, read in frame from base 1. The germline V gene (reference sequence) sets CDR1 to SEHNR and CDR2 to FQNEAQ. Receptors were amplified or captured by UMI-ligation and nested PCR. The ligated cDNA was amplified in four rounds of PCR with nested alpha and beta constant region primers together with the SP2 primer. For the blood and skin samples, reverse transcription of TCR RNA was done with SuperScript IV along with alpha and beta constant region primers. An oligonucleotide carrying the Illumina SP2 primer and a UMI was ligated to the 3' end of the cDNA by means of T4 RNA ligase 1. The 12-nucleotide UMI was composed of two random hexamers separated by an eight-base spacer, which was included to prevent hairpin formation. From the second PCR onward, TCR alpha and beta chain libraries were processed separately, and dual indexing was applied for multiplexing. After pooling, the indexed libraries were analyzed by capillary electrophoresis and sequenced on either an Illumina MiSeq or NextSeq. Libraries were spiked with PhiX DNA at about 5-7.5% so that base diversity was increased and cluster recognition was improved. Per the original workflow: UMIs were extracted from read 2 by Demultiplexor and combined with the TCR sequence from read 1, and reads were split according to sample indices. V and J genes and V-J junctions were identified by Decombinator, and each TCR was assigned a five-part identifier that included V and J deletions. Collapsinator relied on UMIs to correct both sequencing errors and PCR amplification heterogeneity, producing a UMI-based abundance for each TCR. Identifiers were converted to nucleotide sequence by CDR3Translator and translated to amino acids, and CDR3 regions were extracted on the basis of terminal motifs. After normalization to the amount of input RNA, the error-corrected alpha and beta TCR counts from blood and from skin were compared. The public reads were quality trimmed at Q25 with fastp and then assembled into clones with MiXCR by TCRdb, keeping productive beta chains. Every CDR3 protein is listed once, alongside the most common genes and DNA of its rows. The V and J calls come from TCRdb's annotation, not from the publication. The sample records 30,000 to 35,000 distinct CDR3 sequences, about 7.4% of which are singletons. 2.5% to 3.5% of the sample comes from the top ten.

In light of the paper, this sample's treatment or condition label describes: skin biopsy from PPD injection site in Mantoux-positive individual. Using 3' ligation of a UMI-containing oligonucleotide to TCR cDNA, the study laid out a robust and sensitive protocol to amplify, sequence and analyze TCRs. In individuals with a positive Mantoux test, tuberculin skin test biopsies were taken from sites that had been injected with PPD. Total RNA, without cell sorting, was DNase treated with RQ1 DNase before reverse transcription, targeting roughly 1 to 1000 ng input. Libraries were prepared from skin biopsies and whole blood to test how robust the pipeline was in samples where T cells are a minority population.

This specimen was skin, taken from a tuberculin skin test site. This TCR derives from an adult in good health. In this chain, TRBV7-9 is recombined with TRBJ1-1; the D gene cannot be resolved reliably. The CDR3 protein: CASGHAPENTEAFF. The sequenced DNA: TGTGCCAGCGGCCACGCCCCCGAGAACACTGAAGCTTTCTTT. Full variable domain (CDR3 extended with the reference TRBV7-9 and TRBJ1-1 proteins): DTGVSQNPRHKITKRGQNVTFRCDPISEHNRLYWYRQTLGQGPEFLTYFQNEAQLEKSRLLSDRFSAERPKGSFSTLEIQRTEQGDSAMYLCASGHAPENTEAFFGQGTRLTVV.